This T cell receptor (beta chain) was recovered during a study of blood T cell repertoires in COVID-19. Study at large: The cDNA or gDNA used as material had been derived from T cells, B-cell-depleted T cells, or PBMCs.

Trimming shortened V by 3 bases and J by 8 bases, and 5 bases separated the two germline ends. This CDR3 is built from 10 residues. CDR1 is DFQATT and CDR2 is SNEGSKA in the germline V gene (reference sequence). Per the study methods: Using reference gene primer amplification, nucleated cell counts were estimated. Measured with immunoSEQ multiplex PCR; TCRdb has only the in-frame clones, and not every one. D and trimming were read from the DNA, whereas the V and J calls and clone size are those reported in that table. The repertoire holds just over 150,000 clones, with around 84% as singletons. The chain employs TRBV20-1 and TRBJ2-1; D not certain. Sequenced input: peripheral blood. The TCR sequence derives from a woman aged 45-59 years with acute or convalescent COVID-19. The DNA of the CDR3 is TGCAGTGCTAGTAACTATGAGCAGTTCTTC. Its translation: CSASNYEQFF.